This TCR beta chain was recovered during a study of T-cell reconstitution after alpha-beta-depleted transplantation in children. As it was prepared, the TCRbeta library received unique molecular identifiers. A single record per CDR3 protein comes from TCRdb applying MiXCR to the PCR reads. Here the sample spans 700,000 to 950,000 distinct CDR3 sequences, under 20% being singletons. Remarks on this clonotype: Antigen unknown.

V lost 4 bases and J lost 8; bases outside the gene matches: 17. There are 17 residues in the CDR3. Germline CDR1 SGHRS, CDR2 YFSETQ. Study-wide results and limits: In some patients, recipient T cells and intrathymic progenitors surviving conditioning explained high day-60 diversity. Newly produced T cells mostly accounted for T-cell counts and diversity one year post-transplant. About two months after transplant, alpha-beta T cells reportedly came from several hundred expanded graft clones.

The receptor was isolated from a male patient aged 10 to 17 who had a stem cell transplant for acute lymphoblastic leukemia, so the T cells may come from the graft donor. This chain joins TRBV5-1 and TRBJ1-2, with 10 bases matching TRBD1. The specimen comprised PBMCs, mostly from graft donor cells, sampled 360 days after TCRalphabeta/CD19-depleted stem cell transplant. CDR3 amino acids: CASSQGQGTPTSRGYTF. In DNA form, the CDR3 reads TGCGCCAGCAGCCAGGGACAGGGGACGCCAACTTCCAGGGGCTACACCTTC.